This TCR beta chain was obtained from a study of blood T cells in healthy people across ages. General study points: TCR beta diversity was tightly associated with the proportion of naive T cells.

A minimum of 6 million PBMCs was isolated per sample. With a J-beta primer mix and a sample-barcoded 5' primer, a second PCR ran about 7 to 12 cycles. Each CDR3 protein gets one entry after TCRdb re-called the 5' RACE reads with MiXCR. Of some 1.4 million distinct CDR3 sequences listed, around two fifths were seen once; the top ten hold 7.9%. The table lists this clonotype with many counts. Antigen unknown. The CDR3 contains 13 residues. CDR1 is WSHSY and CDR2 is SAAADI in the germline V gene. The V and J ends lost 6 bases and 9 bases respectively, with 15 bases between them. The V call is TRBV10-2, the J call TRBJ2-1, with a weak D call TRBD2 (6 bases). The origin of this receptor is a woman between 18 and 30 years old in good health. Sequenced input: blood. The CDR3 coding sequence is TGCGCCAGCAGGGGGGACTCCCCTCGTGAGCAGTTCTTC. Its protein product is CASRGDSPREQFF.